Included here is one TCR beta chain sequence, with context. Germline V gives CDR1 MNHEY, CDR2 SVGAGI. This CDR3 is 12 amino acids long. V lost 11 bases and J 7 bases, leaving 15 bases between the germline ends. The data originate from a study of blood T cell repertoires in COVID-19. Method: immunoSEQ multiplex PCR; TCRdb's copy keeps in-frame clones and lacks some. The repertoire consists of about 41,000 clones, with just under 85% occurring once and the leading ten covering approximately 2.5%. The source material was peripheral blood. The clonotype comes from a woman aged 60-75 years with acute or convalescent COVID-19. The chain recombines TRBV6-5 with TRBJ1-5; D is possibly TRBD1 (6 bases). The CDR3 coding sequence is TGTGCCTCCGGGGGGGCTGGGCAGCCCCAGCATTTT. This sequence encodes CASGGAGQPQHF.